The 32 T cell receptor beta chains given below trace back to one sample, sequenced in a study of response to subunit inactivated influenza vaccine. Each CDR3 protein gets one entry after TCRdb re-called the RT-PCR reads with MiXCR. This table holds around 530,000 distinct CDR3 sequences, over 9.5% found once. Material: PBMCs from blood, obtained on the day of vaccination. The receptors originated from a man aged 50-59 years who received an inactivated influenza vaccine.

This clonotype was picked up many times. The chain employs TRBV5-1 and TRBJ2-1, with D maybe TRBD2 (5 bases). The germline V and J ends were trimmed by 8 bases and 10 bases, with 25 bases remaining between them. CDR3 length: 15 residues. The germline V gene has CDR1 SGHRS and CDR2 YFSETQ. The CDR3 DNA follows: TGCGCCAGTACAAAGGAGCATCTAGCCGCCGGGGAGCAGTTCTTC. It translates to CASTKEHLAAGEQFF.

In its sample, this clonotype was seen a few times. This rearrangement joins TRBV20-1 to TRBJ2-7; 14 bases fit TRBD2. The CDR3 runs 16 residues. J gave up 2 bases and V 3 bases, and 6 bases lay outside the gene matches. Looked up from germline, CDR1 is DFQATT and CDR2 is SNEGSKA (reference sequence). CDR3: CSARGTSGGVTYEQYF. CDR3 DNA: TGCAGTGCTAGGGGGACTAGCGGGGGTGTTACCTACGAGCAGTACTTC.

This clonotype was seen a handful of times. The rearrangement uses TRBV24-1 and TRBJ2-1; D might be TRBD1 or TRBD2, each matching 5 bases. The CDR3 totals 16 residues. Germline V gene lookup returns CDR1 KGHDR and CDR2 SFDVKD. V was clipped by 4 bases and J by 0 bases, with 12 bases between them. The CDR3 DNA sequence: TGTGCCACCAGTGACTCCGGGGCGGACTCCTACAATGAGCAGTTCTTC. Translation: CATSDSGADSYNEQFF.

This clonotype was picked up a small number of times. This chain uses TRBV9 with TRBJ2-1, with 11 bases aligning to TRBD2. This CDR3 is built from 15 residues. V lost 3 bases to trimming and J lost 5 bases; unmatched junction nucleotides: 4. Germline V gene sequence: CDR1 SGDLS, CDR2 YYNGEE. CDR3 nucleotide sequence: TGTGCCAGCAGCGCCGCTAGCGGGAGGAACAATGAGCAGTTCTTC. Its protein product is CASSAASGRNNEQFF.

This clonotype appeared many times. This chain joins TRBV29-1 and TRBJ2-3; D call uncertain. Trimming took off 4 bases at V and 1 base at J, with 15 bases between the two ends. This CDR3 comprises 15 residues. The germline V gene has CDR1 SQVTM and CDR2 ANQGSEA. The CDR3 here is CSVALTRSGTDTQYF. In DNA, the CDR3 is TGCAGCGTTGCCCTGACTCGATCGGGCACAGATACGCAGTATTTT.

This clonotype was seen only once. This chain links TRBV7-6 with TRBJ2-1, with unresolved D. Germline lookup yields CDR1 SGHVS and CDR2 FNYEAQ. The CDR3 spans 14 residues. Trimming stripped 1 base from V and 5 bases from J, with 9 bases between. CDR3: CASSLVGPHNEQFF. DNA for the CDR3: TGTGCCAGCAGCTTAGTTGGGCCCCACAATGAGCAGTTCTTC.

This clonotype turned up a few times. This sequence joins TRBV12-3 or TRBV12-4 and TRBJ2-3; 8 bases map to TRBD1. V dropped 7 bases and J dropped 10; count of bases not matched to a gene: 7. The CDR3 consists of 12 residues. In DNA form, the CDR3 reads TGTGCCAGCACCCGTGGACAGGGAGCGCAGTATTTT. Its protein is CASTRGQGAQYF.

The chain is built from TRBV4-3 and TRBJ1-6; D is unclear. The V gene lost 1 base and the J gene lost 11 bases, with 15 bases spanning the gap. Looked up from germline, CDR1 is LGHNA and CDR2 is YSLEER. This CDR3 spans 15 amino acids. The CDR3 is CASSQATSIRAPLHF. CDR3 bases: TGCGCCAGCAGCCAAGCGACAAGCATCCGGGCACCCCTCCACTTT.

This clonotype was observed a few times. The chain carries TRBV28 and TRBJ2-4, with D hard to call. The V gene lost 2 bases and the J gene lost 0 bases, with 14 bases spanning the gap. This CDR3 is 17 amino acids long. From germline, CDR1 is MDHEN and CDR2 SYDVKM. In DNA, the CDR3 is TGTGCCAGCAGTTTAGGTCTGGGGTATCTAGCCAAAAACATTCAGTACTTC. It yields the protein CASSLGLGYLAKNIQYF.

The chain has TRBV20-1 and TRBJ1-4; TRBD1 is a possible D gene (6 bases). The CDR3 spans 14 residues. Germline CDR1 reads DFQATT; CDR2 reads SNEGSKA (reference sequence). Trimming pared 3 bases from V and 1 base from J, leaving 9 bases between. CDR3 region: CSARRGGTNEKLFF. The CDR3 nucleotides are TGCAGTGCTAGGAGGGGGGGAACTAATGAAAAACTGTTTTTT.

This clonotype was seen ten or more times. The genes are TRBV28 and TRBJ2-1, with D possibly matching TRBD2 (6 bases). The CDR3 spans 13 residues. CDR1 and CDR2 (germline): MDHEN, SYDVKM. V was trimmed by 7 bases and J by 3 bases, leaving 10 bases between them. In DNA form, the CDR3 reads TGTGCCAGCATGGGACTCCACTACAATGAGCAGTTCTTC. It is translated as CASMGLHYNEQFF. Full variable domain (remainder filled in from reference TRBV28 and TRBJ2-1): DVKVTQSSRYLVKRTGEKVFLECVQDMDHENMFWYRQDPGLGLRLIYFSYDVKMKEKGDIPEGYSVSREKKERFSLILESASTNQTSMYLCASMGLHYNEQFFGPGTRLTVL.

This rearrangement joins TRBV24-1 to TRBJ1-4; 8 nucleotides match TRBD1. V lost 6 bases to trimming and J lost 8 bases; unmatched junction nucleotides: 7. The CDR3 extends over 14 amino acids. Per germline, CDR1 KGHDR and CDR2 SFDVKD. CDR3 DNA: TGTGCCACCAGTTCGACAGGGGAAGGAGAAAAACTGTTTTTT. This sequence encodes CATSSTGEGEKLFF.

This chain links TRBV12-3 or TRBV12-4 with TRBJ2-5; the D is unclear. Trimming stripped 6 bases from V and 6 bases from J, with 17 bases between. The CDR3 loop spans 14 amino acids. CDR3 coding DNA: TGTGCCAGCAGCCCCTCTAGATCTGGGAAGACCCAGTACTTC. Translated, it gives CASSPSRSGKTQYF.

This clonotype has at least ten counts. The chain carries TRBV12-3 or TRBV12-4 and TRBJ2-3, with D uncertain. The CDR3 consists of 14 residues. Trimming stripped 1 base from V and 5 bases from J, with 10 bases between. CDR3 loop: CASSLDGPGDTQYF. In DNA form, the CDR3 reads TGTGCCAGCAGTTTAGACGGCCCGGGAGATACGCAGTATTTT.

This clonotype was found a few times. V is TRBV4-1 and J is TRBJ2-4, with no clear D. V gave up 0 bases and J gave up 2 bases, with 11 bases separating them. CDR1 is MGHRA and CDR2 is YSYEKL in the germline V gene. The CDR3 has 16 amino acids. The CDR3 nucleotides are TGCGCCAGCAGCCAAGAGTTCCAAGGGACCAAAAACATTCAGTACTTC. Amino acids: CASSQEFQGTKNIQYF.

This clonotype was counted a few times. The V gene is TRBV12-3 or TRBV12-4, the J gene TRBJ2-7; 8 nucleotides line up with TRBD1. V was pared by 6 bases and J by 2 bases, with 15 bases of the junction left unmatched. The length of the CDR3 is 17 residues. The CDR3 loop is CASSFHSGTGRAYEQYF. The CDR3, as DNA: TGTGCCAGCAGCTTTCACTCGGGGACAGGAAGAGCCTACGAGCAGTACTTC.

This clonotype was seen a handful of times. V and J are TRBV20-1 and TRBJ2-5; TRBD1 agrees at 9 bases. CDR3 length: 15 amino acids. V lost 0 bases to trimming and J lost 5 bases; unmatched junction nucleotides: 7. Germline CDR1 reads DFQATT; CDR2 reads SNEGSKA (reference sequence). CDR3 residues: CSARDGQGRGETQYF. In DNA form, the CDR3 reads TGCAGTGCTAGAGACGGACAGGGGAGAGGGGAGACCCAGTACTTC.

The chain carries TRBV5-5 and TRBJ1-4; D gene unclear. The CDR3 sequence is 13 residues long. Germline values: CDR1 SGHKS, CDR2 YYEKEE (reference sequence). V lost 1 base and J 6 bases, leaving 7 bases between the germline ends. The CDR3 loop is CASSLPTHEKLFF. The CDR3 DNA follows: TGTGCCAGCAGCTTGCCGACCCATGAAAAACTGTTTTTT.

The chain has TRBV20-1 and TRBJ2-1; TRBD1 matches 10 bases. The CDR3 covers 14 residues. V shed 1 base, J shed 7 bases, and the junction held 4 bases outside the gene matches. The V gene's germline CDR1 is DFQATT and CDR2 SNEGSKA (reference sequence). The CDR3 region is CSARGQGALNEQFF. CDR3 DNA sequence: TGCAGTGCTAGAGGACAGGGGGCACTGAATGAGCAGTTCTTC.

This clonotype was seen many times. The rearrangement links TRBV12-3 or TRBV12-4 to TRBJ1-4; D is unresolved. The ends were cut back, 4 bases at V and 8 bases at J, with 5 bases in the middle. The CDR3 spans 11 residues. CDR3 in DNA: TGTGCCAGCAGTTCCCGCGAAAAACTGTTTTTT. As protein: CASSSREKLFF.

This clonotype was observed a handful of times. The chain joins TRBV29-1 to TRBJ2-2, with 9 bases fitting TRBD1. The V gene's germline CDR1 is SQVTM and CDR2 ANQGSEA. The CDR3 covers 15 residues. J was trimmed by 5 bases and V by 6 bases; bases with no gene match: 10. This CDR3 is CSVSIGTGRTGELFF. The CDR3 DNA sequence: TGCAGCGTCTCCATCGGGACAGGGCGAACCGGGGAGCTGTTTTTT.

This clonotype was seen once. The chain is built from TRBV6-5 and TRBJ2-3; 14 bases match TRBD2. V lost 2 bases and J lost 10; bases outside the gene matches: 5. The CDR3 is made up of 15 amino acids. CDR1 is MNHEY, CDR2 SVGAGI, per germline. The CDR3 loop is CASSYGTSGRVPQYF. The CDR3 region has the DNA TGTGCCAGCAGTTACGGGACTAGCGGGAGAGTGCCGCAGTATTTT.

In this sample, this clonotype turned up a few times. The chain joins TRBV29-1 to TRBJ2-3; 12 positions agree with TRBD1. This CDR3 comprises 14 residues. With V trimmed by 7 bases and J by 5 bases, 7 bases remained unmatched. Germline assignment: CDR1 SQVTM and CDR2 ANQGSEA. As DNA, the CDR3 is TGCAGCGCTGGGACAGGGGGCTTGGGAGATACGCAGTATTTT. Residues: CSAGTGGLGDTQYF.

The genes are TRBV28 and TRBJ2-7; D gene uncertain. CDR3 length: 13 residues. The germline V gene has CDR1 MDHEN and CDR2 SYDVKM. Trimming left V 8 bases short and J 3 bases short, with 14 bases between. This CDR3 reads CASWQILFYEQYF. CDR3 coding DNA: TGTGCCAGCTGGCAGATTTTATTCTACGAGCAGTACTTC.

The CDR3 protein is CASSQDLISDEQFF. CDR3 sequence (DNA): TGTGCCAGCAGCCAAGATTTAATTAGCGATGAGCAGTTCTTC. V is TRBV3-1 and J is TRBJ2-1; weak D call: TRBD2 (5 bases). Germline CDR1 is LGHDT and CDR2 is YNNKEL (reference sequence). Trimming left V 0 bases short and J 8 bases short, with 11 bases between. The CDR3 is 14 residues long.

This clonotype came up a few times. The CDR3 DNA reads as TGTGCCACCAGCAGAGACCCCGGGAACCAAGAGACCCAGTACTTC. Translating gives CATSRDPGNQETQYF. The chain recombines TRBV15 with TRBJ2-5; the D gene is possibly TRBD2 (5 bases). The germline V and J ends were trimmed by 0 bases and 0 bases, with 8 bases remaining between them. The germline V gene has CDR1 LNHNV and CDR2 YYDKDF (reference sequence). The length of the CDR3 is 15 residues.

The chain joins TRBV5-1 to TRBJ1-4; unclear D gene. This CDR3 comprises 16 residues. The V end was cut by 4 bases, the J end by 8 bases, with 21 bases between. Per germline, CDR1 SGHRS and CDR2 YFSETQ. The CDR3 loop is CASSPDVGRAWEKLFF. DNA for the CDR3: TGCGCCAGCAGCCCGGACGTGGGGAGGGCTTGGGAAAAACTGTTTTTT.

This clonotype was detected only a few times. The chain combines TRBV29-1 with TRBJ2-6; D uncertain. The CDR3 runs 14 residues. V was pared by 0 bases and J by 4 bases, with 7 bases between. The germline V gene encodes CDR1 SQVTM and CDR2 ANQGSEA. CDR3 in amino acids: CSVEDGSGANVLTF. The CDR3 DNA is TGCAGCGTTGAAGATGGCTCAGGGGCCAACGTCCTGACTTTC.

This clonotype turned up a few times. The chain is built from TRBV20-1 and TRBJ2-4; D may match TRBD1 or TRBD2 (5 bases each). Trimming shortened V by 4 bases and J by 8 bases, and 24 bases separated the two germline ends. Germline CDR1 DFQATT, CDR2 SNEGSKA (reference sequence). The CDR3 consists of 16 residues. CDR3 bases: TGCAGTGCTACCCACCCTTCTTGGGGGAGTTTGGACATTCAGTACTTC. Its translation is CSATHPSWGSLDIQYF.

This rearrangement joins TRBV18 to TRBJ2-3; D possibly matches TRBD1 or TRBD2 (5 bases each). The CDR3 loop spans 19 amino acids. The V gene lost 1 base and the J gene lost 5 bases, with 25 bases spanning the gap. Per the germline V gene, CDR1 is KGHSH and CDR2 is LQKENI. CDR3 sequence (DNA): TGTGCCAGCTCACCACTGTTGAAGGGACCAGCCGTACCACAAGATACGCAGTATTTT. This encodes CASSPLLKGPAVPQDTQYF.

The V gene is TRBV12-3 or TRBV12-4, the J gene TRBJ2-1, with 8 bases fitting TRBD2. The CDR3 covers 16 residues. With V trimmed by 3 bases and J by 7 bases, 11 bases remained unmatched. DNA of the CDR3: TGTGCCAGCAGTTTCCGTTTTGGTAGCGGGGCGAATGAGCAGTTCTTC. It specifies CASSFRFGSGANEQFF.

This clonotype was found a few times. The chain combines TRBV4-3 with TRBJ2-1; no reliable D call. This CDR3 contains 15 residues. CDR1 is LGHNA, CDR2 YSLEER, per germline. V gave up 0 bases and J gave up 9 bases, with 15 bases separating them. Here the CDR3 reads CASSQDPTNYAEQFF. The CDR3 DNA reads as TGCGCCAGCAGCCAAGATCCCACTAACTATGCTGAGCAGTTCTTC.